This TCR beta chain comes out of a study of cytomegalovirus exposure and HLA in healthy donors. Use of 60 Vbeta and 13 Jbeta primers characterized the PCR. Profiled with immunoSEQ multiplex PCR; TCRdb holds only in-frame clones, not every one. The sample has about 120,000 clones; 65% to 90% are singletons. Germline CDR1 and CDR2: SGHRS and YFSETQ. There are 13 residues in the CDR3. The V gene lost 3 bases and the J gene lost 6 bases, with 9 bases spanning the gap. The rearrangement joins TRBV5-1 to TRBJ2-2; perhaps TRBD2 as D (5 bases). This clonotype was sampled from a man in his thirties or forties in good health and CMV-seronegative. The material sequenced was PBMCs. The CDR3 DNA reads TGCGCCAGCAGCTCCCCGGGGTCCGGGGAGCTGTTTTTT. It specifies CASSSPGSGELFF.